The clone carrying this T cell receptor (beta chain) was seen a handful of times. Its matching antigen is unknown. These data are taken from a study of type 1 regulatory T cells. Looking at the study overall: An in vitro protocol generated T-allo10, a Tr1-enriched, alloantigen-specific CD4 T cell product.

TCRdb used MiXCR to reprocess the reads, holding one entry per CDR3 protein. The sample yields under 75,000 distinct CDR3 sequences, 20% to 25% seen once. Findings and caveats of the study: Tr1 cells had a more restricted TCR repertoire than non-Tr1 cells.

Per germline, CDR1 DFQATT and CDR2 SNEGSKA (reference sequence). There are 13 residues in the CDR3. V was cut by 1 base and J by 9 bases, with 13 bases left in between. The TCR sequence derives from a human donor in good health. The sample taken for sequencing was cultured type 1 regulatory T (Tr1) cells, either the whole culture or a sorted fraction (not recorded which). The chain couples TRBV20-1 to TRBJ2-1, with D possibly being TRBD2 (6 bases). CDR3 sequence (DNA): TGCAGTGCTAGAGTTCTACTAGCTGGTGAGCAGTTCTTC. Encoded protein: CSARVLLAGEQFF.